This is a list of T cell receptor beta chains from one sample in a study of T-cell reconstitution after alpha-beta-depleted transplantation in children. TCRdb processed the PCR reads anew with MiXCR; each CDR3 protein has one entry. This sample has some 600,000 distinct CDR3 sequences, with roughly 13% found just once. The input for sequencing was PBMCs, mostly from graft donor cells, taken 360 days after TCRalphabeta/CD19-depleted stem cell transplant. These receptor sequences come from a male patient younger than 18 who had a stem cell transplant for acute myeloid leukemia, so the T cells may come from the graft donor. Each CDR3 is given with its conserved first and last residue. The D gene is left open where the match is weak. Clone size is stated in some rows and not others, as once, few, many or a class when expanded.

D: TRBD2; V: TRBV15; size: many; J: TRBJ2-1; CDR3: CATSRFQREIDNEQFF; DNA: TGTGCCACCAGCAGATTTCAGCGGGAGATAGACAATGAGCAGTTCTTC
D: .; V: TRBV7-8; size: .; J: TRBJ1-4; CDR3: CASTPVASTNEKLFF; DNA: TGTGCCAGCACCCCCGTGGCATCAACTAATGAAAAACTGTTTTTT
D: TRBD2; V: TRBV9; size: .; J: TRBJ2-3; CDR3: CASSLSGTLSTDTQYF; DNA: TGTGCCAGCAGTTTAAGCGGGACCCTCAGCACAGATACGCAGTATTTT
D: .; V: TRBV3-1; size: few; J: TRBJ2-1; CDR3: CASSQGVRGNEQFF; DNA: TGTGCCAGCAGCCAAGGGGTCCGGGGTAATGAGCAGTTCTTC
D: .; V: TRBV11-1; size: .; J: TRBJ1-5; CDR3: CASSLVSGRTASNQPQHF; DNA: TGTGCCAGCAGCTTAGTTTCGGGTCGGACAGCTAGCAATCAGCCCCAGCATTTT
D: .; V: TRBV4-2; size: .; J: TRBJ2-5; CDR3: CASSQDGEYQETQYF; DNA: TGTGCCAGCAGCCAAGATGGAGAATACCAAGAGACCCAGTACTTC
D: .; V: TRBV10-3; size: .; J: TRBJ1-2; CDR3: CATRDRGPLYGYTF; DNA: TGTGCCACCAGGGACCGCGGCCCTCTCTATGGCTACACCTTC
D: .; V: TRBV4-3; size: .; J: TRBJ1-2; CDR3: CASSQARDSYGYTF; DNA: TGCGCCAGCAGCCAAGCGAGGGACTCTTATGGCTACACCTTC
D: .; V: TRBV15; size: .; J: TRBJ2-1; CDR3: CATSNTVGLVVGNEQFF; DNA: TGTGCCACCAGCAATACAGTCGGGCTAGTGGTAGGCAATGAGCAGTTCTTC
D: TRBD2; V: TRBV12-3/TRBV12-4; size: .; J: TRBJ2-1; CDR3: CASSPSLWTSGMSSYNEQFF; DNA: TGTGCCAGCAGCCCGTCCCTTTGGACTAGCGGGATGAGCTCCTACAATGAGCAGTTCTTC
D: .; V: TRBV12-3/TRBV12-4; size: few; J: TRBJ2-1; CDR3: CASSAGQKTQFF; DNA: TGTGCCAGCAGCGCAGGACAGAAGACTCAGTTCTTC
D: .; V: TRBV4-3; size: many; J: TRBJ2-4; CDR3: CASSQDGKNIQYF; DNA: TGCGCCAGCAGCCAAGATGGTAAAAACATTCAGTACTTC
D: .; V: TRBV19; size: few; J: TRBJ2-7; CDR3: CASSTMPGRLEQYF; DNA: TGTGCCAGTAGTACGATGCCCGGACGACTCGAGCAGTACTTC
D: TRBD1; V: TRBV7-9; size: few; J: TRBJ2-7; CDR3: CASSHVDRSAEQYF; DNA: TGTGCCAGCAGCCATGTGGACAGGTCGGCAGAGCAGTACTTC
D: TRBD1; V: TRBV29-1; size: few; J: TRBJ1-2; CDR3: CSARQGKGYGYTF; DNA: TGCAGCGCTAGACAGGGGAAGGGCTATGGCTACACCTTC
D: .; V: TRBV28; size: .; J: TRBJ2-5; CDR3: CASTFGGQRETQYF; DNA: TGTGCCAGCACCTTTGGGGGGCAACGAGAGACCCAGTACTTC
D: TRBD2; V: TRBV27; size: .; J: TRBJ2-5; CDR3: CASKRTSAGETQYF; DNA: TGTGCCAGCAAAAGAACTAGCGCTGGGGAGACCCAGTACTTC
D: .; V: TRBV5-1; size: many; J: TRBJ2-7; CDR3: CASSLEQGIVNEQYF; DNA: TGCGCCAGCAGCTTGGAACAGGGTATCGTGAACGAGCAGTACTTC
D: TRBD2; V: TRBV6-5; size: .; J: TRBJ2-1; CDR3: CASSWGLAGMVYNEQFF; DNA: TGTGCCAGCAGTTGGGGACTAGCGGGAATGGTCTACAATGAGCAGTTCTTC
D: .; V: TRBV28; size: many; J: TRBJ2-7; CDR3: CASSGEQPPYEQYF; DNA: TGTGCCAGCAGTGGGGAACAGCCACCCTACGAGCAGTACTTC
D: TRBD2; V: TRBV7-9; size: many; J: TRBJ2-1; CDR3: CASSLETSGSSYNEQFF; DNA: TGTGCCAGCAGCTTAGAGACTAGCGGGAGTAGCTACAATGAGCAGTTCTTC
D: .; V: TRBV24-1; size: few; J: TRBJ2-1; CDR3: CATSDSGGTYNEQFF; DNA: TGTGCCACCAGTGATTCGGGGGGCACCTACAATGAGCAGTTCTTC
D: TRBD2; V: TRBV6-5; size: few; J: TRBJ2-3; CDR3: CASSYPSGRRTDTQYF; DNA: TGTGCCAGCAGTTACCCAAGCGGGAGGCGCACAGATACGCAGTATTTT
D: TRBD2; V: TRBV12-3/TRBV12-4; size: .; J: TRBJ2-7; CDR3: CASSFAGTSGTEKQYF; DNA: TGTGCCAGCAGTTTCGCCGGGACTAGCGGTACCGAGAAGCAGTACTTC